The 27 T cell receptor beta chains below were found in one sample sequenced in a study of regulatory T cells in long-lasting Graves disease. Time point specified: persistent/refractory GD, antithyroid drugs over 5 years with positive TRAb. RNA extracted from PBMCs served as the sequencing template. HTBI primers from iRepertoire and Arm-PCR of CDR3 regions yielded the TCR beta libraries. TCRdb itself ran the multiplex PCR reads through MiXCR, one entry per CDR3 protein. Here the sample spans roughly 500,000 distinct CDR3 sequences, about 22% being singletons. The source material was peripheral blood mononuclear cells (PBMCs), sampled when the disease was refractory, from a patient treated with antithyroid drugs. Receptors originate from a female donor with Graves disease.

V usage is TRBV3-1 and J usage is TRBJ1-6; 11 nucleotides align to TRBD1. The V gene's germline CDR1 is LGHDT and CDR2 YNNKEL (reference sequence). The CDR3 spans 16 residues. V trimming: 7 bases; J trimming: 9 bases; junction bases outside the gene matches: 11. CDR3 in amino acids: CASMELGQGVGSPLHF. The DNA for the CDR3 is TGTGCCAGCATGGAGCTGGGACAGGGGGTAGGTTCACCCCTCCACTTT.

This clonotype was seen only a few times. J is TRBJ1-2 and V is TRBV29-1, with D possibly being TRBD1 (5 bases). In germline, CDR1 is SQVTM, CDR2 ANQGSEA. The ends were cut back, 7 bases at V and 10 bases at J, with 19 bases in the middle. This CDR3 spans 12 amino acids. CDR3 DNA sequence: TGCAGCGCCTGGAGGGGATCGGATGACTACACCTTC. Translated: CSAWRGSDDYTF.

This clonotype appeared a few times. This chain connects TRBV12-3 or TRBV12-4 to TRBJ1-6, with 10 bases fitting TRBD1. The CDR3 covers 14 residues. V dropped 5 bases and J dropped 10; count of bases not matched to a gene: 5. CDR3 loop: CASSPTGGLSPLHF. CDR3 in DNA: TGTGCCAGCAGTCCGACAGGGGGCTTATCACCCCTCCACTTT.

The rearrangement uses TRBV12-3 or TRBV12-4 and TRBJ2-2, with D perhaps TRBD1 (5 bases). CDR3 length: 18 residues. V was clipped by 5 bases and J by 5 bases, with 24 bases between them. The CDR3 DNA reads TGTGCCAGCAGTCCCACCTCGACAGAGATGGATCTGACCGGGGAGCTGTTTTTT. Amino acid sequence: CASSPTSTEMDLTGELFF.

This clonotype was seen a few times. This chain uses TRBV28 with TRBJ2-2; no definite D call. Looked up from germline, CDR1 is MDHEN and CDR2 is SYDVKM. The CDR3 totals 13 residues. V lost 9 bases to trimming and J lost 0 bases, with 8 bases between them. CDR3 in amino acids: CASTETNTGELFF. CDR3 sequence (DNA): TGTGCCAGTACAGAGACGAACACCGGGGAGCTGTTTTTT. The whole variable domain, filled in from reference TRBV28 and TRBJ2-2, reads DVKVTQSSRYLVKRTGEKVFLECVQDMDHENMFWYRQDPGLGLRLIYFSYDVKMKEKGDIPEGYSVSREKKERFSLILESASTNQTSMYLCASTETNTGELFFGEGSRLTVL.

The V and J genes are TRBV5-1 and TRBJ1-3; D unclear. V was pared by 2 bases and J by 2 bases, with 11 bases between. The CDR3 spans 15 residues. Germline lookup yields CDR1 SGHRS and CDR2 YFSETQ. The CDR3 reads CASSLGSGAGNTIYF. The DNA for the CDR3 is TGCGCCAGCAGCTTAGGTTCGGGTGCTGGAAACACCATATATTTT.

About this clonotype itself: This could be a read error, since a much larger clone is one nucleotide away. This rearrangement joins TRBV24-1 to TRBJ2-5, with 11 bases identical to TRBD2. Germline CDR1 KGHDR, CDR2 SFDVKD. The V and J ends lost 6 bases and 1 base, in that order; junction bases with no gene match: 18. This CDR3 spans 20 amino acids. This chain's CDR3 is CATSPLSGASGRPPQETQYF. The CDR3 bases are TGTGCCACCAGTCCCCTCTCCGGGGCTAGCGGGAGGCCCCCCCAAGAGACCCAGTACTTC.

V gene TRBV7-6 combines with J gene TRBJ2-3, with 15 nucleotides matching TRBD2. J was trimmed by 2 bases and V by 1 base; bases with no gene match: 10. This CDR3 has 20 residues. Germline values: CDR1 SGHVS, CDR2 FNYEAQ. The CDR3 loop is CASSLVNPGLAGGNTDTQYF. As DNA, the CDR3 is TGTGCCAGCAGCTTAGTTAATCCGGGACTAGCGGGGGGCAACACAGATACGCAGTATTTT.

This clonotype was observed at least ten times. The V gene is TRBV29-1, the J gene TRBJ2-5; D is possibly TRBD1 (6 bases). The V gene lost 3 bases and the J gene lost 2 bases, with 7 bases spanning the gap. The CDR3 contains 12 residues. Germline loops: CDR1 SQVTM, CDR2 ANQGSEA. The CDR3 DNA is TGCAGCGTTGAGACAGGACAAGAGACCCAGTACTTC. This gives the protein CSVETGQETQYF.

This clonotype occurred many times. V and J are TRBV12-3 or TRBV12-4 and TRBJ1-5; possible D gene TRBD1, 5 bases. The CDR3 has 14 amino acids. V lost 6 bases, J lost 0 bases, and 9 bases lay in between. The CDR3 DNA sequence: TGTGCCAGCAGCAGACAGCCTAGCAATCAGCCCCAGCATTTT. It translates to CASSRQPSNQPQHF.

The sample holds many counts of this clonotype. This rearrangement joins TRBV19 to TRBJ2-7, with TRBD1 matching 9 bases. CDR1 and CDR2 (germline): LNHDA, SQIVND (reference sequence). The J segment lost 3 bases and the V segment lost 9 bases, leaving 3 bases of the junction unmatched. There are 12 residues in the CDR3. The CDR3 loop is CASGDRDYEQYF. The CDR3 DNA reads TGTGCCAGCGGGGACAGGGACTACGAGCAGTACTTC.

This clonotype showed up just a few times. A much larger clonotype is one base distant, so this may be a read error. The V and J genes are TRBV28 and TRBJ2-5; 7 nucleotides match TRBD2. Looked up from germline, CDR1 is MDHEN and CDR2 is SYDVKM. This CDR3 region has 14 residues. The CDR3 coding sequence is TGTGCCAGCATGCCAGGACTAGGGCGAAAGACCCGGTACTTC. Its translation: CASMPGLGRKTRYF.

This clonotype was detected only a few times. V usage is TRBV28 and J usage is TRBJ2-1; D not resolved. Germline assignment: CDR1 MDHEN and CDR2 SYDVKM. V was clipped by 7 bases and J by 3 bases, with 10 bases between them. The length of the CDR3 is 13 residues. The CDR3 bases are TGTGCCAGCAAGGACCAATTCTACAATGAGCAGTTCTTC. Translated: CASKDQFYNEQFF.

This clonotype was seen ten or more times. The chain couples TRBV7-9 to TRBJ2-7; TRBD1 might be the D (6 bases). Germline values: CDR1 SEHNR, CDR2 FQNEAQ (reference sequence). This CDR3 has 11 amino acids. Trimming left V 6 bases short and J 7 bases short, with 10 bases between. For the CDR3, the DNA is TGTGCCAGCAGTCGTACAGGGGAGCAGTACTTC. It specifies CASSRTGEQYF.

The genes are TRBV12-3 or TRBV12-4 and TRBJ2-1; TRBD1 agrees at 7 bases. The CDR3 spans 13 residues. Trimming took 1 base from V and 9 from J; bases not matched to a gene: 3. The CDR3 DNA sequence: TGTGCCAGCAGTTTAGTAGGGGGCTTTGAGCAGTTCTTC. Translated, it gives CASSLVGGFEQFF.

This chain connects TRBV19 to TRBJ2-1; D uncertain. This CDR3 comprises 14 residues. V lost 4 bases and J lost 4, with 11 bases in between. Germline V gene sequence: CDR1 LNHDA, CDR2 SQIVND (reference sequence). The CDR3 region is CASSSGETYNEQFF. The CDR3, as DNA: TGTGCCAGTAGTAGCGGCGAGACTTACAATGAGCAGTTCTTC. The variable domain in full, completed from reference TRBV19 and TRBJ2-1, reads DGGITQSPKYLFRKEGQNVTLSCEQNLNHDAMYWYRQDPGQGLRLIYYSQIVNDFQKGDIAEGYSVSREKKESFPLTVTSAQKNPTAFYLCASSSGETYNEQFFGPGTRLTVL.

This clonotype was detected ten times or more. The rearrangement uses TRBV10-3 and TRBJ1-5; 8 bases map to TRBD1. The CDR3 is 15 amino acids. The germline V gene encodes CDR1 ENHRY and CDR2 SYGVKD. Trimming removed 2 bases from V and 4 bases from J; junction bases left unmatched: 4. CDR3 coding DNA: TGTGCCATCAGTGAGGACAGGGGCGGAAATCAGCCCCAGCATTTT. Protein product: CAISEDRGGNQPQHF.

The CDR3 nucleotides are TGTGCCAGCGCGACAGGGGGCGCGGATGGCTACACCTTC. This encodes CASATGGADGYTF. The gene calls are TRBV6-1 and TRBJ1-2, with 10 bases aligning to TRBD1. After removal of 8 bases from V and 6 bases from J, the junction contained 6 bases not matched to a gene. Germline V gene lookup returns CDR1 MNHNS and CDR2 SASEGT. This CDR3 has 13 residues.

This clonotype was counted only a few times. The rearrangement joins TRBV11-3 to TRBJ2-7; perhaps TRBD2 as D (5 bases). The CDR3 covers 13 residues. Trimming removed 1 base from V and 4 bases from J, with 8 bases in between. In germline, CDR1 is SGHNT, CDR2 YENEEA. CDR3 loop: CASSLVPGYEQYF. CDR3 coding DNA: TGTGCCAGCAGCTTAGTCCCGGGGTACGAGCAGTACTTC.

On this clonotype itself: One end of the junction does not line up with germline, which may come from a read error. CDR3 amino acids: CNARIGGIGYEQYF. The CDR3 nucleotides are TGCAATGCTAGAATAGGCGGGATAGGCTACGAGCAGTACTTC. The J gene is TRBJ2-7, the V gene TRBV20-1; tentatively, D is TRBD2 (6 bases). Germline V lookup: CDR1 DFQATT, CDR2 SNEGSKA (reference sequence). The CDR3 sequence is 14 residues long.

This clonotype was observed a handful of times. V and J are TRBV7-2 and TRBJ2-5; D unresolved. The CDR3 totals 15 residues. CDR1 and CDR2 (germline): SGHTA, FQGNSA. V lost 6 bases to trimming and J lost 4 bases, with 18 bases between them. The CDR3 DNA follows: TGTGCCAGCAGTCCCCCCCGTGGGGTAGGAGAGACCCAGTACTTC. Translated: CASSPPRGVGETQYF. Full variable domain (remainder filled in from reference TRBV7-2 and TRBJ2-5): GAGVSQSPSNKVTEKGKDVELRCDPISGHTALYWYRQSLGQGLEFLIYFQGNSAPDKSGLPSDRFSAERTGGSVSTLTIQRTQQEDSAVYLCASSPPRGVGETQYFGPGTRLLVL.

The chain joins TRBV10-2 to TRBJ1-2; 8 bases match TRBD1. CDR1 and CDR2 from the germline V gene are WSHSY and SAAADI. This CDR3 comprises 15 residues. Trimming took 6 bases from V and 4 from J; bases not matched to a gene: 10. This CDR3 reads CASSEQGDATYGYTF. The DNA for the CDR3 is TGCGCCAGCAGCGAACAGGGGGACGCTACCTATGGCTACACCTTC.

On this clonotype: A read error may be the cause here, since a much bigger clone is one base away. This chain uses TRBV12-3 or TRBV12-4 with TRBJ2-5; TRBD2 agrees at 10 bases. This CDR3 is 16 amino acids long. As DNA, the CDR3 is TGTGCCAGCAGTGCCGTAGCGGGAGGCTTCCAAGAGATCCAGTACTTC. It is translated as CASSAVAGGFQEIQYF.

This clonotype was counted at least ten times. The J gene is TRBJ2-5, the V gene TRBV7-8; TRBD1 is a possible D gene (6 bases). The CDR3 loop spans 14 amino acids. V lost 5 bases to trimming and J lost 5 bases, with 15 bases between them. Germline V gene lookup returns CDR1 SGHVS and CDR2 FQNEAQ. Here the CDR3 DNA reads TGTGCCAGCAGCCATCAGGGGATAGTGGAGACCCAGTACTTC. Its translation: CASSHQGIVETQYF.

In this sample, this clonotype turned up a few times. The V call is TRBV15, the J call TRBJ2-7; D tentatively reads TRBD1 or TRBD2 (5 bases each). Germline CDR1 LNHNV, CDR2 YYDKDF (reference sequence). CDR3 length equals 14 residues. V gave up 4 bases and J gave up 2 bases, with 12 bases separating them. CDR3 sequence: CATSTRGRPYEQYF. CDR3 coding DNA: TGTGCCACCAGCACCCGGGGCCGCCCCTACGAGCAGTACTTC.

This clonotype appeared many times. The rearrangement uses TRBV20-1 and TRBJ2-5; 9 bases map to TRBD1. This CDR3 is built from 13 residues. CDR1 is DFQATT, CDR2 SNEGSKA, per germline (reference sequence). The trim removed 6 bases at V and 5 bases at J, leaving 7 bases unmatched. The CDR3 loop is CSAPGQGGETQYF. The CDR3 region has the DNA TGCAGTGCGCCGGGACAGGGAGGGGAGACCCAGTACTTC.

The V call is TRBV3-1, the J call TRBJ2-1, with 10 bases lining up with TRBD2. The CDR3 consists of 15 residues. The germline V gene has CDR1 LGHDT and CDR2 YNNKEL (reference sequence). V gave up 4 bases and J gave up 7 bases; unmatched junction bases: 7. CDR3 nucleotide sequence: TGTGCCAGCAGCCTAAGCGGGGGGGCAGGTAATGAGCAGTTCTTC. Its translation: CASSLSGGAGNEQFF.